This TCR beta chain was sequenced for a study of OX40 agonist ivuxolimab in advanced cancers. Study-wide results and caveats: In the 0.1 to 3.0 mg/kg range, CD4+ and CD8+ blood T cells had expanded clonally by week 6.

A word on this clone: Its antigen remains unidentified.

No patient had autoimmune disease or received systemic immunosuppression. The ends were cut back, 2 bases at V and 5 bases at J, with 7 bases in the middle. Per germline, CDR1 MNHEY and CDR2 SMNVEV (reference sequence). The length of the CDR3 is 12 residues. Clones were read by immunoSEQ multiplex PCR, and TCRdb kept only the in-frame ones, dropping some. This table holds about 73,000 clones, 85% to 90% found once. The source of this sequence is an adult with an advanced solid tumor such as melanoma, head and neck, liver or kidney cancer. The sample was CD4+ or CD8+ T cells sorted from blood, taken in a trial of the OX40 agonist ivuxolimab. The chain employs TRBV27 and TRBJ2-7; perhaps TRBD2 as D (5 bases). The CDR3 loop reads CASSLRGNEQYF. CDR3 coding DNA: TGTGCCAGCAGTTTACGAGGGAACGAGCAGTACTTC.